These T cell receptor beta chains were read from a single sample in a study of cytomegalovirus exposure and HLA in healthy donors. Using immunoSEQ multiplex PCR, the repertoire was profiled, and TCRdb retains in-frame clones only, with some absent. Among approximately 110,000 clones, roughly 71% were seen once, and the ten largest hold approximately 5.4%. The sequenced sample consisted of PBMCs. These receptors were collected from a woman in her 70s in good health and CMV-seropositive. CDR3s include the opening cysteine and the closing phenylalanine or tryptophan. Part of the rows lack a size; the others show once, few, many or a class for expanded clones.

v_gene	abundance	len	CDR3aa
TRBV6-4	-	17	CASSDEVLGARVKTQYF
TRBV7-6	-	18	CASSLVARGLAGPNEQFF
TRBV6-5	-	13	CASSPVSRAEAFF
TRBV9	-	17	CASSARTSGGPGETQYF
TRBV6-5	-	15	CASSPTGGRGSPLHF
TRBV9	-	15	CASSVAPGDSYEQYF
TRBV11-2	-	16	CASSGGLAGGSYEQYF
TRBV2	-	15	CASSASQGFAYEQYF
TRBV5-1	-	15	CASSLAGDTGNTIYF
TRBV6-1	once	17	CASSEMVKTSGANVLTF
TRBV7-9	few	15	CASRRGTDMNTEAFF
TRBV2	-	15	CASRRLSSYNSPLHF
TRBV11-2	-	14	CASSQDRGGTEAFF
TRBV30	-	11	CAWATLVEQFF
TRBV7-6	-	14	CASARAWATDTQYF
TRBV27	-	14	CASSYRSGAETQYF
TRBV4-2	-	15	CASSQGAGQASPLHF
TRBV5-1	-	17	CASSLSGGGIPGNEQFF
TRBV4-2	few	18	CASSQDGRPGGAANEQFF
TRBV30	once	12	CAWSVRITEAFF
TRBV5-6	-	15	CASSHGTGVWETQYF
TRBV7-2	-	16	CASSPYRSSYNSPLHF
TRBV5-4	-	14	CASSFGQGTETQYF
TRBV21-1	-	16	CASSIRDRAFNQPQHF
TRBV2	-	16	CASSEQGGNSNQPQHF
TRBV6-5	-	14	CASRSGLATDTQYF
TRBV7-8	once	14	CASSEGTSTDTQYF
TRBV10-3	-	17	CAISESKPQGTSGTQYF
TRBV7-9	-	16	CASSFARTGTNEKLFF
TRBV5-1	-	15	CASSPGQLGAGELFF
TRBV10-1	-	13	CASSDQSNQPQHF
TRBV5-6	-	13	CASSFGGGTEAFF
TRBV9	-	15	CASSPRTGVPGELFF
TRBV27	-	17	CASSLRRVITRREPQHF
TRBV30	-	15	CAWSGGTGIQETQYF
TRBV6-5	-	14	CASSSGQGYQPQHF
TRBV10-3	-	15	CAISLLAGSGETQYF
TRBV30	few	14	CAWSARQGWAEAFF
TRBV18	-	14	CASSPPGVPYGYTF
TRBV14	-	14	CAIGTGLNTGELFF
TRBV6-1	-	15	CASSEGQVLQETQYF
TRBV29-1	-	10	CSVGRGEQFF
TRBV5-1	few	15	CASSPARVGANVLTF
TRBV6-5	-	15	CASSPAGGVYNEQFF
TRBV18	-	16	CASSPPRDRLNTEAFF
TRBV5-4	-	16	CASSLEMTGARETQYF
TRBV6-6	-	16	CASSYPTAPSYNEQFF